Below, 12 T cell receptor beta chains from the same sample are listed, as sequenced in a study of regulatory dendritic cells for organ transplantation. Assay used: immunoSEQ multiplex PCR; TCRdb lists only in-frame clones, some missing. The table includes over 10,000 clones, about 90% detected once. Allogeneic regulatory or mature dendritic cells were co-cultured for 5 days with CFSE-labeled sorted T cells at 1:10. Their specific antigens are unknown. The sequencing sample was made of naive CD8+ T cells from blood cultured with regulatory dendritic cells. Subset denoted: CD45RA+ naive T cells. The receptor source for this set is a human donor in good health.

About this clone itself: At one end, the junction sequence differs from germline, possibly due to a read error. The CDR3 protein is CASSTHPGTGKNEQFF. CDR3 DNA: TGTGCTAGCAGCACACACCCCGGGACAGGGAAGAATGAGCAGTTCTTC. This chain connects TRBV7-7 to TRBJ2-1; 9 bases fit TRBD1. Germline V gives CDR1 SSHAT, CDR2 FNYEAQ (reference sequence). This CDR3 comprises 16 residues.

This rearrangement joins TRBV7-8 to TRBJ2-3; TRBD2 aligns across 10 bases. Per the germline V gene, CDR1 is SGHVS and CDR2 is FQNEAQ. The CDR3 sequence is 16 residues long. V dropped 5 bases and J dropped 2; count of bases not matched to a gene: 7. CDR3 nucleotides: TGTGCCAGCAGCCTAAGCGGGGGGGCCCTCACAGATACGCAGTATTTT. Its protein product is CASSLSGGALTDTQYF.

The gene calls are TRBV6-4 and TRBJ1-1, with TRBD1 as a possible D gene (6 bases). The germline gives CDR1 MRHNA, CDR2 SNTAGT. The V end lost 8 bases, the J end lost 5 bases, and 9 bases lay between the germline ends. The CDR3 consists of 11 residues. The CDR3 DNA sequence: TGTGCCAGCGGAGGGGGGACTGAAGCTTTCTTT. This encodes CASGGGTEAFF.

This rearrangement joins TRBV27 to TRBJ2-1; D remains unclear. The CDR3 consists of 14 residues. From germline, CDR1 is MNHEY and CDR2 SMNVEV (reference sequence). V lost 1 base to trimming and J lost 5 bases, with 9 bases between them. This chain's CDR3 is CASSLLRQDNEQFF. DNA of the CDR3: TGTGCCAGCAGTTTATTACGGCAGGACAATGAGCAGTTCTTC.

This sequence joins TRBV10-1 and TRBJ2-2; perhaps TRBD1 as D (5 bases). Trimming took 1 base from V and 6 from J, leaving 15 bases between them. CDR3 length: 16 residues. Looked up from germline, CDR1 is WNHNN and CDR2 is SYGVQD (reference sequence). CDR3 loop: CASSELGRAVSGELFF. CDR3 bases: TGCGCCAGCAGTGAGTTGGGCAGGGCGGTCTCCGGGGAGCTGTTTTTT.

The rearrangement uses TRBV30 and TRBJ2-1; TRBD1 aligns across 10 bases. The CDR3 covers 14 residues. Germline V CDR1 and CDR2: GTSNPN, SVGIG (reference sequence). With 5 bases clipped from V and 6 bases from J, the junction kept 7 bases outside the gene matches. The CDR3 DNA reads TGTGCCTGGGATTGGACAGGGGGTCTCAATGAGCAGTTCTTC. Its translation: CAWDWTGGLNEQFF.

The chain recombines TRBV2 with TRBJ2-7; D remains unclear. The V end lost 4 bases, the J end lost 2 bases, and 3 bases lay between the germline ends. Germline-derived CDR1 and CDR2 are SNHLY and FYNNEI. The CDR3 extends over 11 amino acids. The CDR3 is CASSVAYEQYF. In DNA form, the CDR3 reads TGTGCCAGCAGTGTAGCCTACGAGCAGTACTTC.

J is TRBJ2-1 and V is TRBV7-3, with 7 bases lining up with TRBD2. Trimming took 4 bases from V and 5 from J; bases not matched to a gene: 8. CDR1 is SGHTA, CDR2 FQGTGA, per germline. This CDR3 contains 15 residues. This CDR3 is CASSSELAKNNEQFF. In DNA, the CDR3 is TGTGCCAGCAGCTCCGAACTAGCGAAGAACAATGAGCAGTTCTTC.

CDR3 amino acids: CASSVGGTYEQYF. CDR3 nucleotides: TGTGCCAGCAGCGTGGGGGGGACCTACGAGCAGTACTTC. The chain employs TRBV9 and TRBJ2-7; 7 nucleotides agree with TRBD2. The CDR3 runs to 13 residues. Germline loops: CDR1 SGDLS, CDR2 YYNGEE. With 2 bases clipped from V and 2 bases from J, the junction kept 1 base outside the gene matches.

The chain joins TRBV27 to TRBJ1-2; 7 bases agree with TRBD1. V lost 1 base and J lost 8; bases outside the gene matches: 7. CDR3 length equals 14 residues. Germline V gene sequence: CDR1 MNHEY, CDR2 SMNVEV (reference sequence). The CDR3 region has the DNA TGTGCCAGCAGTTTATTGCCCCTACAGGGGGGCTACACCTTC. It codes for CASSLLPLQGGYTF.

This chain uses TRBV29-1 with TRBJ2-2; D remains unclear. Deletions cut 4 bases from V and 1 base from J, with 4 bases between. The CDR3 extends over 12 amino acids. Germline CDR1 and CDR2: SQVTM and ANQGSEA. The CDR3 DNA is TGCAGCGTTGTTGGGAACACCGGGGAGCTGTTTTTT. It encodes CSVVGNTGELFF.

This clone was seen a handful of times. The chain's CDR3 is CASSLLSDTQYF. DNA for the CDR3: TGTGCCAGCAGCTTATTGTCAGATACGCAGTATTTT. The genes are TRBV7-9 and TRBJ2-3; D not resolved. Per germline, CDR1 SEHNR and CDR2 FQNEAQ (reference sequence). CDR3 length equals 12 residues. V lost 2 bases and J 4 bases, leaving 4 bases between the germline ends.